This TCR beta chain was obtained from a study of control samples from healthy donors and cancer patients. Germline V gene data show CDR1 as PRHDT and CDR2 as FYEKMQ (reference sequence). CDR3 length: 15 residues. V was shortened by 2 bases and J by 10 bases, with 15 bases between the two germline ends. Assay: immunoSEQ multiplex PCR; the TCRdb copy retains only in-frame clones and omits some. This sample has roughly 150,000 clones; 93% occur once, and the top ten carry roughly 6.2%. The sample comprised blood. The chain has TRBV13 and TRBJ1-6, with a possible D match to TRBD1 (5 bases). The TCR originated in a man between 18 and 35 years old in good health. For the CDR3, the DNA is TGTGCCAGCAGCTTACTAGGGGCCCGGACCTCACCCCTCCACTTT. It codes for CASSLLGARTSPLHF.